This entry describes one T cell receptor beta chain. The CDR3 consists of 14 residues. Trimming cost V 1 base and J 5 bases, with 8 bases left between them. The germline CDR1 and CDR2 sequences are SGHAT and FQNNGV. The record originates from a study of blood T cell repertoires in COVID-19. TCRdb's table, derived via immunoSEQ multiplex PCR, lists solely in-frame clones and lacks some. The sample has over 150,000 clones; 90% are singletons. The sequence was obtained from a man aged 50 or older with acute or convalescent COVID-19. The material sequenced was peripheral blood. The chain employs TRBV11-2 and TRBJ1-4; D possibly corresponds to TRBD1 (5 bases). The CDR3 loop reads CASSLGRVNEKLFF. The DNA of the CDR3 is TGTGCCAGCAGCTTAGGCAGGGTGAATGAAAAACTGTTTTTT.